The entry that follows covers one TCR beta chain sequence. This CDR3 is built from 13 residues. Between the trimmed V and J ends, which lost 5 bases and 6 bases, there was a span of 11 bases. CDR1 and CDR2 from the germline V gene are MDHEN and SYDVKM. The data belong to a study of regulatory T cells in long-lasting Graves disease. Arm-PCR of CDR3 regions and iRepertoire HTBI primers were used to build TCR beta libraries. TCRdb fed the multiplex PCR reads into MiXCR, producing one record per CDR3 protein. The repertoire includes 350,000 to 450,000 distinct CDR3 sequences, over 14% of them detected once, and roughly 7.7% sits in the top ten. Time point meaning: newly diagnosed GD, antithyroid drugs for less than 3 months. With RNA extracted from PBMCs as input, the TCR library was made. The sample also formed part of further work on T cells in Graves' hyperthyroidism and ophthalmopathy. That paper notes: HTBI primers were the set used in a first-round RT-PCR of the TCR CDR3. Among clonotypes expanded in thyroid above 0.001, most were also found in blood.

Sample: peripheral blood mononuclear cells (PBMCs), taken at new diagnosis, from a patient treated with antithyroid drugs. The chain has TRBV28 and TRBJ1-5, with D unresolved. The sequence came from a woman aged 40 to 50 with Graves disease. The CDR3 DNA is TGTGCCAGCAGTAGCCATCCGGGTCAGCCCCAGCATTTT. Encoded protein: CASSSHPGQPQHF.